This TCR beta chain was obtained from a study of blood T cell repertoires in COVID-19. Study information: The United States, Italy and Spain supplied acute and convalescent COVID-19 samples. The cDNA or gDNA used as material had been derived from T cells, B-cell-depleted T cells, or PBMCs.

Seattle's enrolled individuals joined amid active infection and were then monitored longitudinally. Under the authors' procedure: It was from reference gene primer amplification that nucleated cell counts were estimated. This table comes from immunoSEQ multiplex PCR, and its TCRdb copy is limited to in-frame clones, with some not included. V, J and clone size are taken as reported in that table, and D and trimming were inferred from the DNA itself. The repertoire consists of tens of thousands of clones, with 91% occurring once and the leading ten covering 7.3%. The sequenced sample was peripheral blood. The sequence derives from a man between 35 and 55 years old with COVID-19, enrolled during active disease.

In DNA, the CDR3 is TGTGCCAGCAGTTACGGTTCAGGGGACCCCTACGAGCAGTACTTC. Its protein is CASSYGSGDPYEQYF. This rearrangement joins TRBV6-2 or TRBV6-3 to TRBJ2-7; D may be TRBD1 (6 bases). Germline-derived CDR1 and CDR2 are MNHEY and SVGEGT. V shed 2 bases and J shed 2 bases, with 13 bases lying between them. There are 15 residues in the CDR3.